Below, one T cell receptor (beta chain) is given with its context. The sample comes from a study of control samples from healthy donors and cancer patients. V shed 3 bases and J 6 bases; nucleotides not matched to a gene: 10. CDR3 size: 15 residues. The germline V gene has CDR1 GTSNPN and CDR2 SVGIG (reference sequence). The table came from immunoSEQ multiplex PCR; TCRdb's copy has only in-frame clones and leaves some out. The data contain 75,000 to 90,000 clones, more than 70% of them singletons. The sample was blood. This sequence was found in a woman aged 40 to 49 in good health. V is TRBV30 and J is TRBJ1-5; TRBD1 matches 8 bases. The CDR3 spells CAWSRGHGGRQPQHF. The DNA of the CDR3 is TGTGCCTGGAGCAGGGGGCATGGGGGCCGTCAGCCCCAGCATTTT.